Sequencing of this T cell receptor (beta chain) was carried out in a study of CD8+ T cells in alopecia areata. Study summary: Scoring of severity for treated patients was based on percentage of affected scalp area. General observations from the study: Possibly because of HLA-related factors, TCR sharing was less clear across patients than in mice.

Notes on this clone: Its antigen is still unknown.

The treatment is: oral pan-JAK inhibitor, 5-10 mg twice daily. The V and J ends lost 9 bases and 5 bases, in that order; junction bases with no gene match: 13. Germline CDR1 reads MNHEY; CDR2 reads SMNVEV (reference sequence). The CDR3 spans 16 residues. cDNA reverse transcribed from extracted RNA served as the sequencing template. TCRdb keeps only in-frame clones here, not all; method: immunoSEQ multiplex PCR. The table has 110,000 or so clones, 55% to 60% seen once; the top ten hold 3% to 4%. The rearrangement uses TRBV27 and TRBJ1-6; 7 bases align to TRBD1. The source of this sequence is a human donor with alopecia areata. The sequenced sample was CD4+ T cells sorted from blood, obtained at week 24, from a patient treated with tofacitinib. The CDR3 DNA follows: TGTGCCAGTCAAACACAGGGGACAGCGCATAATTCACCCCTCCACTTT. Translated: CASQTQGTAHNSPLHF.